A single sample is the source of the 6 T cell receptor beta chains below, sequenced in a study of T cells after yellow fever vaccination. TCRdb re-called the 5' RACE reads through MiXCR, storing one row per CDR3 protein. The profile shows more than 350,000 distinct CDR3 sequences, around 10% of them singletons. The sample was PBMCs, taken on the day of the first yellow fever vaccination. These receptors came from a man aged 18 to 30 who received the YFV17D yellow fever vaccine.

This clonotype was recorded a few times. V is TRBV6-2 or TRBV6-3 and J is TRBJ2-7, with D hard to call. Per the germline V gene, CDR1 is MNHEY and CDR2 is SVGEGT. V was shortened by 9 bases and J by 4 bases, with 10 bases between the two germline ends. The CDR3 has 11 amino acids. The CDR3 here is CASGDGYEQYF. For the CDR3, the DNA is TGTGCCAGTGGTGATGGATACGAGCAGTACTTC.

V and J are TRBV28 and TRBJ2-1; 9 nucleotides line up with TRBD2. The CDR3 is 15 residues long. Trimming at V came to 3 bases and at J to 10 bases, leaving 10 bases not matched to a gene. Germline V CDR1 and CDR2: MDHEN, SYDVKM. CDR3 DNA: TGTGCCAGCAGTTTTTGGGGCGGGGGGGCCGTCGAGCAGTTCTTC. Encoded protein: CASSFWGGGAVEQFF.

This clonotype was counted only a few times. The genes are TRBV20-1 and TRBJ2-2, with TRBD1 identical over 7 bases. J lost 5 bases, V lost 3 bases, and 6 bases had no gene match. The CDR3 totals 14 residues. Germline V gene sequence: CDR1 DFQATT, CDR2 SNEGSKA (reference sequence). The CDR3 sequence is CSASRQGLTGELFF. DNA for the CDR3: TGCAGTGCTAGCCGACAGGGCTTGACCGGGGAGCTGTTTTTT.

This clonotype was detected only a few times. J is TRBJ1-4 and V is TRBV27; 9 nucleotides agree with TRBD1. This CDR3 contains 16 residues. The germline V gene has CDR1 MNHEY and CDR2 SMNVEV (reference sequence). The V segment lost 6 bases and the J segment 8 bases; nucleotides outside the gene matches: 13. CDR3 sequence reads: CASRPSPQGAWEKLFF. The CDR3, as DNA: TGTGCCAGCAGGCCCTCCCCACAGGGGGCTTGGGAAAAACTGTTTTTT.

This clonotype was detected a few times. The CDR3 DNA reads TGTGCCAGCAGTGAGGGGACAGGGGTCGAGCAGTACTTC. Translation: CASSEGTGVEQYF. The chain couples TRBV12-3 or TRBV12-4 to TRBJ2-7, with 10 nucleotides matching TRBD1. V shed 5 bases and J 6 bases; nucleotides not matched to a gene: 4. This CDR3 is 13 amino acids long.

V gene TRBV18 combines with J gene TRBJ1-5; D might be TRBD1 (5 bases). Germline loops: CDR1 KGHSH, CDR2 LQKENI. The V and J ends lost 3 bases and 6 bases respectively, with 12 bases between them. The CDR3 length is 14 residues. The CDR3 loop reads CASSPRGVGQPQHF. The CDR3 region has the DNA TGTGCCAGCTCACCTCGAGGGGTGGGTCAGCCCCAGCATTTT.